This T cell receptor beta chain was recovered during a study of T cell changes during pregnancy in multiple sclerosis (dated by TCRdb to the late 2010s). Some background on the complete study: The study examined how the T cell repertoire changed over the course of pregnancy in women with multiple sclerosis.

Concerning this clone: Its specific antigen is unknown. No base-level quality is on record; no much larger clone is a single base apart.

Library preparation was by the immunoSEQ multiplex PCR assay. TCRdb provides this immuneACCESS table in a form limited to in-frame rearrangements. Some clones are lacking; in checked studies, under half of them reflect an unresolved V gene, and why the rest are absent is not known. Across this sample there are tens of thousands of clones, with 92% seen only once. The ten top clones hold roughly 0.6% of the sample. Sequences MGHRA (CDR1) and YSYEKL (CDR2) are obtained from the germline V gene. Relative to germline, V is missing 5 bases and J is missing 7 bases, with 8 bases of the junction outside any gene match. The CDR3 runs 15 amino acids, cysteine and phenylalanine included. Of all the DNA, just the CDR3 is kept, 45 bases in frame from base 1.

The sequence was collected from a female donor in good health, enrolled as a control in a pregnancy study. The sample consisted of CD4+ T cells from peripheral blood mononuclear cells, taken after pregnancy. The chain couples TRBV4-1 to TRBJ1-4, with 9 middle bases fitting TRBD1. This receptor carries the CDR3 CASSSYRGRSEKLFF. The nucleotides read TGCGCCAGCAGCTCATACAGGGGGCGAAGTGAAAAACTGTTTTTT.